These T cell receptor beta chains were read from a single sample in a study of T cells after yellow fever vaccination. TCRdb processed the 5' RACE reads anew with MiXCR; each CDR3 protein has one entry. This sample carries about 340,000 distinct CDR3 sequences, approximately 12% of them seen once, and the ten largest clones take 2.5% to 4%. The sequences come from CD4+ T cells sorted from PBMCs, collected 15 days after the yellow fever booster vaccination. Receptor source: a man between 18 and 29 years old who received the YFV17D yellow fever vaccine. Both conserved end residues are part of each CDR3. D genes are given only for firm matches. Clone size appears in some rows only: once, few, many, or a class for an expanded clone.

j_call d_call clone_size v_call cdr3_aa cdr3_nt
TRBJ2-7 . . TRBV6-5 CASSYWSAGYEQYF TGTGCCAGCAGTTACTGGTCAGCGGGTTACGAGCAGTACTTC
TRBJ2-3 TRBD1 few TRBV4-1 CASSHPGGATQYF TGCGCCAGCAGCCACCCAGGGGGCGCAACGCAGTATTTT
TRBJ2-5 . . TRBV5-1 CASSPGGQDRAWETQYF TGCGCCAGCAGCCCGGGGGGACAGGACAGGGCTTGGGAGACCCAGTACTTC
TRBJ1-1 TRBD1 . TRBV5-6 CASSPDYGTGSEGTEAFF TGTGCCAGCAGCCCGGACTACGGGACAGGGTCAGAAGGAACTGAAGCTTTCTTT
TRBJ2-1 TRBD2 . TRBV5-1 CASSGGTTYNEQFF TGCGCCAGCAGCGGCGGGACTACTTACAATGAGCAGTTCTTC
TRBJ2-3 . . TRBV4-3 CASSQEVLTDTQYF TGCGCCAGCAGCCAAGAAGTACTCACAGATACGCAGTATTTT
TRBJ1-1 . few TRBV5-1 CASSLFGNTEAFF TGCGCCAGCAGCTTGTTCGGGAACACTGAAGCTTTCTTT
TRBJ1-4 . . TRBV5-4 CASSATGTDTTNEKLFF TGTGCCAGCAGCGCAACTGGGACCGATACAACTAATGAAAAACTGTTTTTT
TRBJ2-4 . . TRBV9 CASSPREGGQGIQYF TGTGCCAGCAGCCCACGTGAAGGGGGGCAGGGCATTCAGTACTTC
TRBJ2-2 TRBD2 few TRBV4-1 CASSQTSGGPGELFF TGCGCCAGCAGCCAGACTAGCGGGGGCCCCGGGGAGCTGTTTTTT
TRBJ2-3 . . TRBV5-4 CASSPGPSGSADTQYF TGTGCCAGCAGTCCGGGTCCAAGCGGAAGCGCAGATACGCAGTATTTT
TRBJ2-3 . few TRBV4-2 CASSQDSAPGDPDTQYF TGTGCCAGCAGCCAAGATTCGGCTCCGGGGGATCCAGATACGCAGTATTTT
TRBJ1-2 . few TRBV7-9 CASSLEWLANYGYTF TGTGCCAGCAGCTTAGAATGGTTGGCGAACTATGGCTACACCTTC
TRBJ1-6 . . TRBV7-2 CASSRSDSPLHF TGTGCCAGCAGCCGTAGCGATTCACCCCTCCACTTT
TRBJ2-2 TRBD1 few TRBV11-2 CASSSDRENTGELFF TGTGCCAGCAGCTCGGACAGGGAGAACACCGGGGAGCTGTTTTTT
TRBJ1-1 . . TRBV12-3/TRBV12-4 CASSVVGGRYGGTEAFF TGTGCCAGCAGTGTCGTGGGGGGTCGTTACGGGGGCACTGAAGCTTTCTTT
TRBJ2-2 . . TRBV24-1 CATSDLHSANTGELFF TGTGCCACCAGTGATTTGCACAGCGCGAACACCGGGGAGCTGTTTTTT
TRBJ1-2 TRBD1 . TRBV29-1 CSVCPAGPGGPGGYTF TGCAGCGTTTGCCCCGCCGGGCCAGGGGGTCCGGGAGGCTACACCTTC
TRBJ1-1 . many TRBV5-6 CASRRDTEAFF TGTGCCAGCAGGAGGGACACTGAAGCTTTCTTT
TRBJ1-2 TRBD1 few TRBV18 CASSPMTGTNYGYTF TGTGCCAGCTCACCTATGACAGGGACTAACTATGGCTACACCTTC
TRBJ2-3 . . TRBV5-1 CASSLFVDHTQYF TGCGCCAGCAGCTTGTTCGTCGACCATACGCAGTATTTT
TRBJ2-1 TRBD2 . TRBV6-2/TRBV6-3 CASSQRGGLHEQFF TGTGCCAGCAGCCAACGGGGGGGCCTCCATGAGCAGTTCTTC
TRBJ2-1 TRBD2 few TRBV4-2 CASSWLASGGNEQFF TGTGCCAGCAGCTGGTTGGCTAGCGGGGGAAATGAGCAGTTCTTC
TRBJ1-5 . . TRBV6-1 CASMAGMRQPQHF TGTGCCAGCATGGCAGGGATGAGGCAGCCCCAGCATTTT
TRBJ1-2 . . TRBV11-2 CASSLDVLWGVGYTF TGTGCCAGCAGCTTAGATGTCCTCTGGGGTGTTGGCTACACCTTC
TRBJ2-3 . few TRBV9 CASSVQGPEGQYF TGTGCCAGCAGCGTTCAAGGGCCAGAGGGGCAGTATTTT
TRBJ1-3 TRBD1 . TRBV24-1 CATSDPGQGRNTIYF TGTGCCACCAGTGACCCCGGACAGGGGAGAAACACCATATATTTT
TRBJ2-1 . few TRBV28 CASSTGTPFYYEQFF TGTGCCAGCAGTACCGGGACACCCTTTTACTACGAGCAGTTCTTC
TRBJ2-1 . many TRBV12-3/TRBV12-4 CASSLLGGYNEQFF TGTGCCAGCAGTTTGCTGGGGGGTTACAATGAGCAGTTCTTC
TRBJ2-3 . few TRBV4-3 CASSQDLSTELATDTQYF TGCGCCAGCAGCCAAGATCTCTCTACGGAGTTGGCCACAGATACGCAGTATTTT
TRBJ2-3 . . TRBV12-3/TRBV12-4 CASSRGPSDTQYF TGTGCCAGCAGTCGGGGCCCATCGGATACGCAGTATTTT
TRBJ2-1 . . TRBV4-2 CASSQETERNEQFF TGTGCCAGCAGCCAAGAGACCGAGCGGAATGAGCAGTTCTTC
TRBJ2-5 TRBD2 few TRBV10-3 CAISKTSSGGSETQYF TGTGCCATCAGCAAAACCTCTAGCGGGGGGTCAGAGACCCAGTACTTC
TRBJ2-1 . . TRBV27 CASGSMNRELF TGTGCCAGCGGATCCATGAACAGGGAACTGTTC
TRBJ2-2 . many TRBV6-6 CASSREMTGPNTGELFF TGTGCCAGCAGTCGTGAGATGACGGGCCCGAACACCGGGGAGCTGTTTTTT
TRBJ1-5 . . TRBV7-9 CASSQMAGPQHF TGTGCCAGCAGCCAGATGGCTGGGCCCCAGCATTTT
TRBJ2-1 TRBD2 once TRBV20-1 CSARDPLAGDYNEQFF TGCAGTGCTAGAGATCCACTAGCGGGGGACTACAATGAGCAGTTCTTC